This passage covers 25 T cell receptor beta chains from one sample sequenced in a study of human T cells and chemical hapten exposure. TCRdb reprocessed the RACE reads via MiXCR and lists one record per CDR3 protein. The data contain more than 70,000 distinct CDR3 sequences, about 8.8% of them singletons. The sample's time point: healthy volunteer bleed at 2 weeks. Total RNA was isolated from whole blood that had not been fractionated. Sequenced: whole blood. These receptors came from a female donor in good health. Some clones in this sample may be carry-over from other donors' samples.

There are a few counts of this clonotype. The chain uses TRBV29-1 and TRBJ1-1; TRBD1 aligns across 8 bases. The CDR3 has 11 amino acids. The V and J ends lost 6 bases and 6 bases, in that order; junction bases with no gene match: 3. The germline V gene encodes CDR1 SQVTM and CDR2 ANQGSEA. CDR3 sequence: CSVTGEPEAFF. In DNA, the CDR3 is TGCAGCGTGACAGGGGAACCTGAAGCTTTCTTT. Full variable domain (outside the CDR3, taken from reference TRBV29-1 and TRBJ1-1): SAVISQKPSRDICQRGTSLTIQCQVDSQVTMMFWYRQQPGQSLTLIATANQGSEATYESGFVIDKFPISRPNLTFSTLTVSNMSPEDSSIYLCSVTGEPEAFFGQGTRLTVV.

The CDR3 reads CASSSAQGFNGYTF. CDR3 nucleotide sequence: TGTGCCAGCAGCTCCGCACAGGGGTTTAACGGCTACACCTTC. This chain uses TRBV7-2 with TRBJ1-2; TRBD1 agrees at 7 bases. The V gene's germline CDR1 is SGHTA and CDR2 FQGNSA. This CDR3 spans 14 amino acids. V lost 4 bases, J lost 8 bases, and 10 bases stayed unmatched.

The V gene is TRBV4-1, the J gene TRBJ1-5; D gene uncertain. The ends were cut back, 0 bases at V and 5 bases at J, with 2 bases in the middle. Germline CDR1 MGHRA, CDR2 YSYEKL. The CDR3 consists of 12 residues. The CDR3 DNA sequence: TGCGCCAGCAGCCAAGATGATCAGCCCCAGCATTTT. As protein: CASSQDDQPQHF.

This chain connects TRBV20-1 to TRBJ2-3; TRBD2 matches at 13 bases. Germline-derived CDR1 and CDR2 are DFQATT and SNEGSKA (reference sequence). The CDR3 consists of 16 residues. Losses at the gene ends were 0 bases for V and 5 bases for J; bases not matched to a gene: 5. The CDR3 region has the DNA TGCAGTGCTAGAGATCGGACTAGCGGGAGCGGAGATACGCAGTATTTT. It codes for CSARDRTSGSGDTQYF.

This rearrangement joins TRBV19 to TRBJ2-5; D might be TRBD1 or TRBD2, each matching 5 bases. The CDR3 loop spans 14 amino acids. The germline V and J ends were trimmed by 5 bases and 3 bases, with 13 bases remaining between them. Germline loops: CDR1 LNHDA, CDR2 SQIVND (reference sequence). CDR3 residues: CASSSPGPKETQYF. The CDR3 DNA follows: TGTGCCAGTAGTTCACCGGGACCTAAAGAGACCCAGTACTTC.

This clonotype was observed at least ten times. The rearrangement joins TRBV3-1 to TRBJ1-1; maybe TRBD1 (6 bases). In germline, CDR1 is LGHDT, CDR2 YNNKEL (reference sequence). The CDR3 is made up of 14 amino acids. The V gene lost 2 bases and the J gene lost 1 base, with 8 bases spanning the gap. The CDR3 is CASSQYRANTEAFF. For the CDR3, the DNA is TGTGCCAGCAGCCAATACAGGGCGAACACTGAAGCTTTCTTT.

Only a few counts were recorded for this clonotype. V is TRBV28 and J is TRBJ1-1; D is possibly TRBD1 (5 bases). V dropped 8 bases and J dropped 0 bases, with 19 bases sitting between them. This CDR3 has 16 amino acids. Looked up from germline, CDR1 is MDHEN and CDR2 is SYDVKM. The CDR3 region is CASHLGDGDLNTEAFF. CDR3 coding DNA: TGTGCCAGCCATCTGGGGGATGGGGACCTGAACACTGAAGCTTTCTTT.

This clonotype was detected only a few times. This chain uses TRBV6-5 with TRBJ2-7; D tentatively fits TRBD1 or TRBD2 (5 bases each). This CDR3 has 18 residues. Per the germline V gene, CDR1 is MNHEY and CDR2 is SVGAGI. V dropped 0 bases and J dropped 1 base, with 19 bases sitting between them. CDR3 region: CASSYSWGSRGSSYEQYF. The CDR3 bases are TGTGCCAGCAGTTACTCATGGGGGAGTCGGGGAAGTTCCTACGAGCAGTACTTC.

V and J are TRBV28 and TRBJ1-2, with 7 bases aligning to TRBD1. CDR1 and CDR2 (germline): MDHEN, SYDVKM. Losses at the gene ends were 2 bases for V and 6 bases for J; bases not matched to a gene: 12. The CDR3 loop spans 16 amino acids. In DNA form, the CDR3 reads TGTGCCAGCAGTTTAGGGCGGGACAGATTAGGCGATGGCTACACCTTC. It is translated as CASSLGRDRLGDGYTF.

This clonotype has a count of ten or more. The gene calls are TRBV5-1 and TRBJ2-7; 11 positions agree with TRBD2. The CDR3 has 18 amino acids. From germline, CDR1 is SGHRS and CDR2 YFSETQ. V was clipped by 3 bases and J by 0 bases; unmatched bases: 11. Written as DNA, the CDR3 is TGCGCCAGCAGCTCCAGACCGGGACTAGCGGATAGCTCCTACGAGCAGTACTTC. Residues: CASSSRPGLADSSYEQYF.

This chain connects TRBV23-1 to TRBJ2-1; TRBD2 is a possible D gene (5 bases). TRBV23-1 qualifies as an ORF whose function is uncertain. The ends were cut back, 0 bases at V and 10 bases at J, with 10 bases in the middle. The CDR3 loop spans 13 amino acids. The CDR3 protein is CASSQSSAVEQFF. The CDR3 DNA reads TGCGCCAGCAGTCAATCGTCAGCGGTAGAGCAGTTCTTC.

This clonotype was detected ten times or more. V usage is TRBV5-1 and J usage is TRBJ2-7; 7 nucleotides agree with TRBD1. With 0 bases clipped from V and 2 bases from J, the junction kept 5 bases outside the gene matches. Germline V gene data show CDR1 as SGHRS and CDR2 as YFSETQ. The CDR3 runs 15 residues. CDR3 loop: CASSLDRGMAYEQYF. The CDR3, as DNA: TGCGCCAGCAGCTTGGACAGGGGAATGGCCTACGAGCAGTACTTC.

This clonotype was found many times. The chain couples TRBV18 to TRBJ2-7, with unresolved D. CDR1 is KGHSH and CDR2 is LQKENI in the germline V gene. V lost 6 bases and J 3 bases, leaving 15 bases between the germline ends. CDR3 size: 14 residues. CDR3 DNA: TGTGCCAGCTCCCGCTCGACTGAGAACTACGAGCAGTACTTC. Translated, it gives CASSRSTENYEQYF.

The CDR3 DNA follows: TGTGCCAGCAGCTTAGAAGGGGCCCTTCACTACAATGAGCAGTTCTTC. Protein: CASSLEGALHYNEQFF. The chain joins TRBV7-3 to TRBJ2-1; tentatively, D is TRBD1 (5 bases). CDR1 and CDR2 from the germline V gene are SGHTA and FQGTGA. The length of the CDR3 is 16 residues. V was cut by 2 bases and J by 3 bases, with 14 bases left in between.

This clonotype turned up a few times. The chain is built from TRBV7-2 and TRBJ2-1; D could derive from TRBD1 or TRBD2 (5 bases each). Germline values: CDR1 SGHTA, CDR2 FQGNSA. The V end lost 6 bases, the J end lost 1 base, and 13 bases lay between the germline ends. This CDR3 region has 15 residues. The CDR3 is CASRTADDSYNEQFF. CDR3 in DNA: TGTGCCAGCAGGACAGCGGACGATTCCTACAATGAGCAGTTCTTC.

This clonotype was recorded many times. The rearrangement joins TRBV2 to TRBJ1-2; D not certain. The CDR3 contains 13 residues. The V and J ends lost 4 bases and 6 bases respectively, with 12 bases between them. CDR1 is SNHLY, CDR2 FYNNEI, per germline. The CDR3 protein is CASSVSRTDGYTF. DNA for the CDR3: TGTGCCAGCAGTGTGTCCAGAACGGATGGCTACACCTTC.

The V call is TRBV5-1, the J call TRBJ2-1; 7 bases fit TRBD1. With 7 bases clipped from V and 8 bases from J, the junction kept 18 bases outside the gene matches. In germline, CDR1 is SGHRS, CDR2 YFSETQ. CDR3 length: 16 residues. CDR3: CASQLVATGFLDEQFF. Here the CDR3 DNA reads TGCGCCAGCCAGCTTGTGGCGACAGGGTTTTTGGATGAGCAGTTCTTC.

This clonotype was observed many times. The rearrangement joins TRBV4-1 to TRBJ1-1, with a tentative D call TRBD1 (6 bases). The germline CDR1 and CDR2 sequences are MGHRA and YSYEKL. V gave up 2 bases and J gave up 0 bases, with 19 bases separating them. The CDR3 contains 18 residues. CDR3 protein: CASSQLIIKTGMNTEAFF. In DNA form, the CDR3 reads TGCGCCAGCAGCCAATTAATCATCAAGACAGGTATGAACACTGAAGCTTTCTTT.

This clonotype was observed at least ten times. The chain is built from TRBV5-5 and TRBJ2-5; tentative D call: TRBD2 (6 bases). The CDR3 is 16 amino acids. V was trimmed by 4 bases and J by 1 base, leaving 17 bases between them. The germline V gene has CDR1 SGHKS and CDR2 YYEKEE (reference sequence). CDR3 in DNA: TGTGCCAGCAGCCCGAAGGTAGCGGACCTCCAAGAGACCCAGTACTTC. This translates into CASSPKVADLQETQYF.

The chain carries TRBV2 and TRBJ2-5; TRBD1 matches at 9 bases. Germline CDR1 reads SNHLY; CDR2 reads FYNNEI. The CDR3 contains 15 residues. The V segment lost 5 bases and the J segment 2 bases; nucleotides outside the gene matches: 6. The CDR3 region has the DNA TGTGCCAGCAGTCTGACAGGGGGAGATCAAGAGACCCAGTACTTC. It translates to CASSLTGGDQETQYF.

This clonotype came up a few times. The genes are TRBV6-6 and TRBJ1-2; no firm D call. Germline V lookup: CDR1 MNHNY, CDR2 SVGAGI (reference sequence). CDR3 length equals 11 residues. Trimming cost V 2 bases and J 2 bases, with 0 bases left between them. The CDR3 here is CASSYNYGYTF. The CDR3 DNA reads as TGTGCCAGCAGTTACAACTATGGCTACACCTTC.

This chain links TRBV27 with TRBJ2-4, with 8 positions matching TRBD1. In germline, CDR1 is MNHEY, CDR2 SMNVEV (reference sequence). The V gene end was trimmed by 5 bases and the J gene end by 5 bases; junction bases not matched to a gene: 11. The CDR3 length is 16 residues. This CDR3 reads CASSPKPRTGQNIQYF. CDR3 nucleotide sequence: TGTGCCAGCAGTCCTAAACCTAGGACAGGGCAAAACATTCAGTACTTC.

This clonotype appeared many times. The chain is built from TRBV20-1 and TRBJ1-1; tentatively, D is TRBD1 (5 bases). CDR3 length equals 13 residues. CDR1 and CDR2 (germline): DFQATT, SNEGSKA (reference sequence). Trimming removed 5 bases at V and 1 base at J, with 11 bases between. This CDR3 is CSAGASPNTEAFF. DNA of the CDR3: TGCAGTGCTGGGGCCAGCCCGAACACTGAAGCTTTCTTT.

The CDR3 is CAISEMADTYEQYF. In DNA, the CDR3 is TGTGCCATCAGTGAAATGGCGGACACCTACGAGCAGTACTTC. This rearrangement joins TRBV10-3 to TRBJ2-7; D may be TRBD1 (5 bases). The CDR3 totals 14 residues. Germline values: CDR1 ENHRY, CDR2 SYGVKD. V dropped 3 bases and J dropped 2 bases, with 11 bases sitting between them.

This clonotype was recorded a few times. CDR3 in amino acids: CASSSRGAYGYTF. CDR3 nucleotides: TGTGCCAGCAGCTCCAGGGGGGCCTATGGCTACACCTTC. This rearrangement joins TRBV6-5 to TRBJ1-2; 7 bases are shared with TRBD1. The CDR3 totals 13 residues. CDR1 and CDR2 (germline): MNHEY, SVGAGI. V trimming: 6 bases; J trimming: 4 bases; junction bases outside the gene matches: 5.